The 3 T cell receptor beta chains listed next were all sequenced from one sample in a study of T cell repertoires in cytomegalovirus infection. TCRdb re-called the reads through MiXCR, storing one row per CDR3 protein. This sample has approximately 220,000 distinct CDR3 sequences; roughly 34% occur once, and the top ten carry around 64%. These TCRs are of unknown antigen specificity. The specimen comprised CD8+ T cells from cultured PBMCs, sampled from culture after CMV antigen stimulation. These receptors all stem from a human donor in good health (CMV status not recorded). Some clones in this sample may be carry-over from other donors' samples.

The chain links TRBV11-2 to TRBJ1-2, with D unclear. CDR1 is SGHAT, CDR2 FQNNGV, per germline. V was pared by 0 bases and J by 7 bases, with 15 bases between. The CDR3 is 15 residues long. The CDR3 sequence is CASSLDGSKGRGYTF. In DNA, the CDR3 is TGTGCCAGCAGCTTAGACGGATCTAAAGGTCGTGGCTACACCTTC.

V and J are TRBV7-9 and TRBJ2-7; tentatively, D is TRBD2 (6 bases). This CDR3 is 16 amino acids long. Germline lookup yields CDR1 SEHNR and CDR2 FQNEAQ (reference sequence). V gave up 3 bases and J gave up 2 bases, with 17 bases separating them. In DNA, the CDR3 is TGTGCCAGCAGCTTGGTGAAGACTAGTCAAGCCTACGAGCAGTACTTC. Its protein product is CASSLVKTSQAYEQYF.

The chain carries TRBV6-1 and TRBJ2-6; D unresolved. V was trimmed by 4 bases and J by 1 base, leaving 8 bases between them. CDR1 is MNHNS and CDR2 is SASEGT in the germline V gene. The CDR3 consists of 15 residues. CDR3 bases: TGTGCCAGCAGTGTTACCCCATCTGGGGCCAACGTCCTGACTTTC. This translates into CASSVTPSGANVLTF.